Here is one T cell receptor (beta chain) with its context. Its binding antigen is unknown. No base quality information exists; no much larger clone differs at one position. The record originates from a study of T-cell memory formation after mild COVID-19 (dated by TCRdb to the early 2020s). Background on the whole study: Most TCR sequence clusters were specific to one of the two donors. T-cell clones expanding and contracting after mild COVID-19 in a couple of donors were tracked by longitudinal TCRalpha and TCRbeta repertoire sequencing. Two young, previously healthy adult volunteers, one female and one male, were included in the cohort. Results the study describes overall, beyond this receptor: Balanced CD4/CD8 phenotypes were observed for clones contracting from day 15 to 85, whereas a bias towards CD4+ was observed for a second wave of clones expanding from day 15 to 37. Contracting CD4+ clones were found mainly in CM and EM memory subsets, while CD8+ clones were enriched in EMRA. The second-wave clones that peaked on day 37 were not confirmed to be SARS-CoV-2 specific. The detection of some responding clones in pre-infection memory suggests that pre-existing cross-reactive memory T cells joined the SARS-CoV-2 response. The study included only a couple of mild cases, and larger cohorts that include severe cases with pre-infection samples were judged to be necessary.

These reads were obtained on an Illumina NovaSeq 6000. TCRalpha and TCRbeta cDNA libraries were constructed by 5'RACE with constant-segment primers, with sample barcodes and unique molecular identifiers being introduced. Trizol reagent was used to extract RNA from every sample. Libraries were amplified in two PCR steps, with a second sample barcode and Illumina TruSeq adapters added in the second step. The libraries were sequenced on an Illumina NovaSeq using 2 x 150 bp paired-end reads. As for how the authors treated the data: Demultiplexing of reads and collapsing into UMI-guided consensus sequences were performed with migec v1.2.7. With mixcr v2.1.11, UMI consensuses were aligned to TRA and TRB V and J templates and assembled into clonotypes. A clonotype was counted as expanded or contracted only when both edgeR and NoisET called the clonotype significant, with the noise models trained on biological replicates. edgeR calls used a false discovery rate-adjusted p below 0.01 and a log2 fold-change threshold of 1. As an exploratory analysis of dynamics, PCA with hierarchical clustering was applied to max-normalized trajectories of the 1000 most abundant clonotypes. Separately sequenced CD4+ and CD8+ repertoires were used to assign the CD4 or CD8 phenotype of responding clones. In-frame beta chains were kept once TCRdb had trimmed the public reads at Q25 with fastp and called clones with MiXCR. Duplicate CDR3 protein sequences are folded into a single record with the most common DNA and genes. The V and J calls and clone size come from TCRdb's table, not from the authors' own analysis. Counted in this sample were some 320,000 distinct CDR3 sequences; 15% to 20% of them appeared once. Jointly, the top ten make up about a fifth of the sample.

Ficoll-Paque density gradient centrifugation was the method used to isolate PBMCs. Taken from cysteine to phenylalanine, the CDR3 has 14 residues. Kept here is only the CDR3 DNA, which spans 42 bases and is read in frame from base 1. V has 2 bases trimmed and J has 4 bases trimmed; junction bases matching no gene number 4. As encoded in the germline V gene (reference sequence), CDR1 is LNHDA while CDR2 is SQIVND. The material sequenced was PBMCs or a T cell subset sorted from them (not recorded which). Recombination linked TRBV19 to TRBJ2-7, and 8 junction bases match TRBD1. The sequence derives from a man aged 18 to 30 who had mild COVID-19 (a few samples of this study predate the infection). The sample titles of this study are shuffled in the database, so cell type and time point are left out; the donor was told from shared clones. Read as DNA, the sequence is TGTGCCAGTAGTATATGGGGACAGGAGTACGAGCAGTACTTC. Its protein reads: CASSIWGQEYEQYF.